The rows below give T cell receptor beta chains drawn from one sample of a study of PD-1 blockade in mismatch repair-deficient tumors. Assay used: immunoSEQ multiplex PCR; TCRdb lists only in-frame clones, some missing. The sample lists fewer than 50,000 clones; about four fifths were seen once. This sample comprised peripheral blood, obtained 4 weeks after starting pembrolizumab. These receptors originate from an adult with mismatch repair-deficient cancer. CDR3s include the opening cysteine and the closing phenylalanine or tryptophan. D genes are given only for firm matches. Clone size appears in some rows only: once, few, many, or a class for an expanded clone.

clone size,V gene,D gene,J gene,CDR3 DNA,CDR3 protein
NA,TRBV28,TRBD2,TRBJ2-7,TGTGCCAGCAGTTTAGGAGCGGGAGTAACCTACGAGCAGTACTTC,CASSLGAGVTYEQYF
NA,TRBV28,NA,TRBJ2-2,TGTGCCAGCAGAGGGGGAAACACCGGGGAGCTGTTTTTT,CASRGGNTGELFF
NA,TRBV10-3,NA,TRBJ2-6,TGTGCCATCTGGGAGTCTATCTCTGGGGCCAACGTCCTGACTTTC,CAIWESISGANVLTF
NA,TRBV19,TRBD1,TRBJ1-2,TGTGCCAGTAGTCTACGCCCGCGGGACAGACCTAACTATGGCTACACCTTC,CASSLRPRDRPNYGYTF
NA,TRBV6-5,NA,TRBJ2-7,TGTGCCAGCAGTTACTCGATTTACGGACAGTCCTACGAGCAGTACTTC,CASSYSIYGQSYEQYF
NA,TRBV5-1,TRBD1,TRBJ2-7,TGCGCCAGCAGGCCCGGGACAGGGGCCTACGAGCAGTACTTC,CASRPGTGAYEQYF
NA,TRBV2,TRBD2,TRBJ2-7,TGTGCCAGCACCAAGACTAGCGGGAGCTCCTACGAGCAGTACTTC,CASTKTSGSSYEQYF
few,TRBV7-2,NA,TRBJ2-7,TGTGCCAGCAGCTTAGGACTAGGCCTAGGGAACGAGCAGTACTTC,CASSLGLGLGNEQYF
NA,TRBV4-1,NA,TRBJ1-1,TGCGCCAGCAGCCAAGCCCTACATGCTTTCTTT,CASSQALHAFF
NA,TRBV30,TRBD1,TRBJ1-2,TGTGCCTGGGGGGACAGCCGCGGTGGCTACACCTTC,CAWGDSRGGYTF
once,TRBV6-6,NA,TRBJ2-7,TGTGCCACCAGACAGAGCTCCTACGAGCAGTACTTC,CATRQSSYEQYF
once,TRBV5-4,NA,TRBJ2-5,TGTGCCAGCAGCTTGTACCCGGGGTCCCCCCAAGAGACCCAGTACTTC,CASSLYPGSPQETQYF
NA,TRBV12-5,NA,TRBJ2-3,TGTGCTAGTGGTTTGCCGCCGCCTGACGGAGATACGCAGTATTTT,CASGLPPPDGDTQYF
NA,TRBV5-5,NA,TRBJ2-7,TGTGCCAGCAGACCCGGGCCCCCATTCGGGCACCCCTACGAGCAGTACTTC,CASRPGPPFGHPYEQYF
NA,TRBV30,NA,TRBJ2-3,TGTGCCTGGACGCCAGGGACAGATACGCAGTATTTT,CAWTPGTDTQYF
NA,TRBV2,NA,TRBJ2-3,TGTGCCAGCAGTGATTCGGGTTGCAGACACACAGATACGCAGTATTTT,CASSDSGCRHTDTQYF
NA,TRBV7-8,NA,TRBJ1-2,TGTGCCAGCAGCTTAGACCCCATGGTGGGAAATGGCTACACCTTC,CASSLDPMVGNGYTF
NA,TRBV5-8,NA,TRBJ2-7,TGTGCCAGCAGCTTGGTGAGGGTGCACTCCGAGCAGTACTTC,CASSLVRVHSEQYF
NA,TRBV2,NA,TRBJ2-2,TGTGCCAGCAGCAGGCGGGGCCCGAACACCGGGGAGCTGTTTTTT,CASSRRGPNTGELFF
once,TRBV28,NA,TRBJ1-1,TGTGCCAGCAGTCCCCCCGGGTGGAACACTGAAGCTTTCTTT,CASSPPGWNTEAFF
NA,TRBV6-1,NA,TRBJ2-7,TGTGCCAGCAATCAAGACAGGAGCTCCTACGAGCAGTACTTC,CASNQDRSSYEQYF
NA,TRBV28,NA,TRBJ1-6,TGTGCCAGCAGTTTTACATCCCGAAATTCACCCCTCCACTTT,CASSFTSRNSPLHF
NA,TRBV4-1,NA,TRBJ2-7,TGCGCCAGCAGCCAAAACAGTAAGACCTACGAGCAGTACTTC,CASSQNSKTYEQYF
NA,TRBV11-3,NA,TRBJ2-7,TGTGCCAGCAGCTTAGACGAGCAGTACTTC,CASSLDEQYF
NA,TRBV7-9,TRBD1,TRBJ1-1,TGTGCCAGCAGCCCGGGGGACAGCAACACTGAAGCTTTCTTT,CASSPGDSNTEAFF
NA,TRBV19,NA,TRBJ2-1,TGTGCCAGTAGTTACGGGGGATCGGCTATGGTTGAGCAGTTCTTC,CASSYGGSAMVEQFF
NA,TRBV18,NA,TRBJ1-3,TGTGCCAGCTCACCTTACCCGGGCTTCCAGCCTGGAAACACCATATATTTT,CASSPYPGFQPGNTIYF
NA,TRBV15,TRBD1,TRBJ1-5,TGTGCCACCAGCAGGACGACAGGGGGTCGTCAGCCCCAGCATTTT,CATSRTTGGRQPQHF
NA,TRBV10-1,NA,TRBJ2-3,TGCGCCAGCAGTGAGACAGGGTCAGATACGCAGTATTTT,CASSETGSDTQYF
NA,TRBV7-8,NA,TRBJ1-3,TGTGCCAGCAGCTTAGCGGCTATGGGTGGAGGAAACACCATATATTTT,CASSLAAMGGGNTIYF
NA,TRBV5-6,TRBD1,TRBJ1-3,TGTGCCAGCAGCTTTTTTTTGGACAGGGAGTTT,CASSFFLDREF
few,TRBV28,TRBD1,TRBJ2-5,TGTGCCAGCACCAAGAGGCCGGGACAGGGGGAGCAAGAGACCCAGTACTTC,CASTKRPGQGEQETQYF
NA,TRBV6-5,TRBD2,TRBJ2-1,TGTGCCAGCAGCCCCCCGAGCGGGAGGGTTAATGAGCAGTTCTTC,CASSPPSGRVNEQFF
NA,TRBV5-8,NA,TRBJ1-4,TGTGCCAGCAGCTCCAGAACAGGGCGGAATGAAAAACTGTTTTTT,CASSSRTGRNEKLFF
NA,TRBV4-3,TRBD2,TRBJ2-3,TGCGCCAGCAGCCAAGGAGCGGGAGCGAGACAGTATTTT,CASSQGAGARQYF
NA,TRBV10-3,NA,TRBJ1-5,TGTGCCTCCAGGCCGGGGAGGGAAAGCAATCAGCCCCAGCATTTT,CASRPGRESNQPQHF
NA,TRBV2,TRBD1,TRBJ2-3,TGTGCCAGCAGTGAAGCCCTGGGACAGCTTGTCTATACGCAGTATTTT,CASSEALGQLVYTQYF
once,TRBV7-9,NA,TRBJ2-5,TGTGCCAGCAGCTTGCCCTGGGGGGAAAGGGAGACCCAGTACTTC,CASSLPWGERETQYF
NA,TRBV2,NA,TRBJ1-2,TGTGCCAGCACAACAGGGAACTATGGCTACACCTTC,CASTTGNYGYTF
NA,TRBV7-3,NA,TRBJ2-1,TGTGCCAGCAGCTTAGCCCCGAGCTCCTACAATGAGCAGTTCTTC,CASSLAPSSYNEQFF
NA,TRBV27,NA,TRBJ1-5,TGTGCCAGCAGTTCTTCTGTACGGAATCAGCCCCAGCATTTT,CASSSSVRNQPQHF
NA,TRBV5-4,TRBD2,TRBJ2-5,TGTGCCAGCTTGATAGCGGGAGCAGAGACCCAGTACTTC,CASLIAGAETQYF
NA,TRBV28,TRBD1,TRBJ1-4,TGTGCCAGCAGTAGGGACAGGGGAGGTGAAAAACTGTTTTTT,CASSRDRGGEKLFF
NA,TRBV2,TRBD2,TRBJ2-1,TGTGCCAGTATAGCGGGAGTGGGGTACAATGAGCAGTTCTTC,CASIAGVGYNEQFF
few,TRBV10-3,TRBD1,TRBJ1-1,TGTGCCATCAGTGAGTCCCGGACAGGGAACACTGAAGCTTTCTTT,CAISESRTGNTEAFF
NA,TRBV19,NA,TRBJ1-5,TGTGCCAGTAGTATCACACTGGGCCCCAATCAGCCCCAGCATTTT,CASSITLGPNQPQHF
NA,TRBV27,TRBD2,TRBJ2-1,TGTGCCAGCAGTTTGTCCCCCCCCTTTAGCGGGAGGCCCCCTGAGCAGTTCTTC,CASSLSPPFSGRPPEQFF
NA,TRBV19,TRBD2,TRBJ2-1,TGTGCCAGTACCAGGAAGAGGACTAGCGGGAGTGACAATGAGCAGTTCTTC,CASTRKRTSGSDNEQFF
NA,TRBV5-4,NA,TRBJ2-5,TGTGCCAGCAGCTCCGGTGGAACCCAAGAGACCCAGTACTTC,CASSSGGTQETQYF
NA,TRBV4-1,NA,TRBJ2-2,TGCGCCAGCAGCCGATCGGGCGGGGAGCTGTTTTTT,CASSRSGGELFF
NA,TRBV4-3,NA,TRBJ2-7,TGCGCCAGCAGCCAAGAGTCAGGGGAGGGCGAGCAGTACTTC,CASSQESGEGEQYF
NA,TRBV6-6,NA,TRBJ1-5,TGTGCCAGCAGTTACTCGATTCAGGGGATGCAGCCCCAGCATTTT,CASSYSIQGMQPQHF
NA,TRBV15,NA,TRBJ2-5,TGTGCCACCAGCCTAACCCTCCAAGAGACCCAGTACTTC,CATSLTLQETQYF
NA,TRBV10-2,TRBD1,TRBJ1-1,TGCGCCAGCAGTGAGTCTACAGGGGGGTCGTCCACTGAAGCTTTCTTT,CASSESTGGSSTEAFF
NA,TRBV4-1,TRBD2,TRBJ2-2,TGCGCCAGCAGCCGACTAGCGGGAGTTAACACCGGGGAGCTGTTTTTT,CASSRLAGVNTGELFF
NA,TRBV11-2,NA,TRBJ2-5,TGTGCCAGCAGCTTAGATCCCAGGGCAGAGACCCAGTACTTC,CASSLDPRAETQYF
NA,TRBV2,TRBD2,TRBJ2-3,TGTGCCAGCAGCCTCGGACTAGCGGGAGGATATTATATCTCCTCTAGCACAGATACGCAGTATTTT,CASSLGLAGGYYISSSTDTQYF
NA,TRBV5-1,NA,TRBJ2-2,TGCGCCAGCAGCTTCCCCAGGGAGGACGGGGAGCTGTTTTTT,CASSFPREDGELFF
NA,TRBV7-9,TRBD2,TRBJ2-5,TGTGCCAGCAGCCCCAGACTAGCGGGAGGAGCTCCGCAAGAGACCCAGTACTTC,CASSPRLAGGAPQETQYF
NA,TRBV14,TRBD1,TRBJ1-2,TGTGCCAGCAGCCAAGATCTGGGGGACAGGTCTGGGTATGGCTACACCTTC,CASSQDLGDRSGYGYTF